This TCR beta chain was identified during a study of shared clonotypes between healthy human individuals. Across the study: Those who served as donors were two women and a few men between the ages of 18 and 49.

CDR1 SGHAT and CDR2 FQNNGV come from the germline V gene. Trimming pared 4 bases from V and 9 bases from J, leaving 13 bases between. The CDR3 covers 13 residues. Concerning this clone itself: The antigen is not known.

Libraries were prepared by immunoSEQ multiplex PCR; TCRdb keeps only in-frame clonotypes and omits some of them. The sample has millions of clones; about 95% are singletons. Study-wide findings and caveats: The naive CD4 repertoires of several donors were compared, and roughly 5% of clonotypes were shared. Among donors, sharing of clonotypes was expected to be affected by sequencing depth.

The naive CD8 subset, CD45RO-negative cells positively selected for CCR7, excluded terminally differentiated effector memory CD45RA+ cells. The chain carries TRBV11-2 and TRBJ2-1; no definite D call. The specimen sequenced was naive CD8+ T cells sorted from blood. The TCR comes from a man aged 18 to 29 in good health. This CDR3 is CASSYEDGGEQFF. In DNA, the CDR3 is TGTGCCAGCAGCTACGAGGACGGCGGTGAGCAGTTCTTC.